One and the same sample provided the 17 T cell receptor beta chains below, sequenced in a study of human T cells and chemical hapten exposure. Time point denoted: patch test 2, 6 weeks after DPC sensitization. The treatment denotes: therapeutic diphenylcyclopropenone sensitization with weekly scalp DPC. TCRdb ran MiXCR on the RACE reads and lists one entry per CDR3 protein. The data contain 350,000 to 400,000 distinct CDR3 sequences, about 6% of them seen just once; the ten biggest clones take up around 6.1%. The starting material was whole blood, obtained in connection with sensitization to the hapten diphenylcyclopropenone (DPC). The source is a woman younger than 35 with alopecia areata. Some clones in this sample may be carry-over from other donors' samples.

This clonotype showed up just a few times. The rearrangement uses TRBV6-1 and TRBJ1-5; D gene uncertain. Germline V gene data show CDR1 as MNHNS and CDR2 as SASEGT. This CDR3 contains 12 residues. V was cut by 3 bases and J by 7 bases, with 7 bases left in between. CDR3 DNA sequence: TGTGCCAGCAGTGACCTTCCACAGCCCCAGCATTTT. As protein: CASSDLPQPQHF.

This clonotype was detected a few times. The chain combines TRBV6-5 with TRBJ2-5; 11 bases map to TRBD2. Trimming at V came to 5 bases and at J to 2 bases, leaving 10 bases not matched to a gene. Per the germline V gene, CDR1 is MNHEY and CDR2 is SVGAGI. This CDR3 is built from 17 residues. In nucleotides, the CDR3 is TGTGCCAGCAGTGGGGAACCGTGGACTAGCGGGCAAGAGACCCAGTACTTC. Residues: CASSGEPWTSGQETQYF.

This clonotype was detected ten times or more. The chain links TRBV27 to TRBJ2-3; 14 bases align to TRBD2. Germline-derived CDR1 and CDR2 are MNHEY and SMNVEV (reference sequence). V dropped 4 bases and J dropped 2; count of bases not matched to a gene: 2. The CDR3 is 16 residues long. In DNA form, the CDR3 reads TGTGCCAGCAGTTCGGGACTAGCGGGGGTCACAGATACGCAGTATTTT. Protein: CASSSGLAGVTDTQYF.

This clonotype appeared a few times. The chain employs TRBV28 and TRBJ1-4; 9 bases are shared with TRBD1. The CDR3 has 13 residues. Germline CDR1 MDHEN, CDR2 SYDVKM. The V and J ends lost 3 bases and 11 bases, in that order; junction bases with no gene match: 4. The CDR3 region has the DNA TGTGCCAGCAGTTTCCGGGACAGGGATAAACTGTTTTTT. This translates into CASSFRDRDKLFF.

This clonotype was seen many times. The rearrangement uses TRBV29-1 and TRBJ2-6; tentative D call: TRBD1 (5 bases). The CDR3 is 13 amino acids. The V end was cut by 8 bases, the J end by 0 bases, with 8 bases between. Germline values: CDR1 SQVTM, CDR2 ANQGSEA. The CDR3 here is CSFQGSGANVLTF. Written as DNA, the CDR3 is TGCAGCTTCCAGGGCTCTGGGGCCAACGTCCTGACTTTC.

In this sample, this clonotype turned up a few times. This chain uses TRBV4-1 with TRBJ1-1, with no clear D. V shed 1 base and J shed 5 bases, with 14 bases lying between them. Looked up from germline, CDR1 is MGHRA and CDR2 is YSYEKL. The CDR3 loop spans 15 amino acids. This CDR3 is CASSQGGREGTEAFF. CDR3 DNA sequence: TGCGCCAGCAGCCAAGGAGGTAGGGAAGGGACTGAAGCTTTCTTT.

This clonotype showed up many times. The chain recombines TRBV6-2 or TRBV6-3 with TRBJ1-5, with TRBD1 identical over 7 bases. The germline V gene encodes CDR1 MNHEY and CDR2 SVGEGT. CDR3 length: 13 amino acids. J lost 6 bases, V lost 7 bases, and 6 bases had no gene match. CDR3 nucleotide sequence: TGTGCCAGCACCACGACAGGGCTTCAGCCCCAGCATTTT. It codes for CASTTTGLQPQHF.

The table lists this clonotype with many counts. The chain carries TRBV29-1 and TRBJ2-5, with TRBD1 matching over 7 bases. V shed 7 bases, J shed 4 bases, and the junction held 12 bases outside the gene matches. CDR3 length: 14 amino acids. Germline-derived CDR1 and CDR2 are SQVTM and ANQGSEA. CDR3 sequence: CSAKSEGGLETQYF. CDR3 sequence (DNA): TGCAGCGCCAAATCCGAAGGGGGCTTAGAGACCCAGTACTTC. Looking up the rest from reference TRBV29-1 and TRBJ2-5 gives the full variable domain: SAVISQKPSRDICQRGTSLTIQCQVDSQVTMMFWYRQQPGQSLTLIATANQGSEATYESGFVIDKFPISRPNLTFSTLTVSNMSPEDSSIYLCSAKSEGGLETQYFGPGTRLLVL.

This clonotype was counted only a few times. The rearrangement links TRBV6-1 to TRBJ1-2; D unclear. CDR1 and CDR2 (germline): MNHNS, SASEGT. V was trimmed by 7 bases and J by 0 bases, leaving 9 bases between them. The CDR3 spans 13 residues. The CDR3 DNA follows: TGTGCCAGCACGGGCACCACTAACTATGGCTACACCTTC. This encodes CASTGTTNYGYTF.

V gene TRBV7-2 combines with J gene TRBJ1-6, with a weak D call TRBD1 (5 bases). In germline, CDR1 is SGHTA, CDR2 FQGNSA. The V end was cut by 4 bases, the J end by 8 bases, with 15 bases between. This CDR3 contains 15 residues. Here the CDR3 DNA reads TGTGCCAGCAGCTCTCCACGGGGGGTGGATTCACCCCTCCACTTT. Translation gives CASSSPRGVDSPLHF.

In its sample, this clonotype was seen many times. The V and J genes are TRBV6-2 or TRBV6-3 and TRBJ2-1; D is unclear. The CDR3 spans 14 residues. V gave up 3 bases and J gave up 10 bases, with 16 bases separating them. Per the germline V gene, CDR1 is MNHEY and CDR2 is SVGEGT. CDR3 protein: CASSYLTGPREQFF. CDR3 coding DNA: TGTGCCAGCAGTTATCTAACCGGGCCCAGGGAGCAGTTCTTC.

This clonotype occurred many times. This chain connects TRBV29-1 to TRBJ1-1; 7 bases fit TRBD1. The germline gives CDR1 SQVTM, CDR2 ANQGSEA. The CDR3 length is 14 residues. The ends lost 3 bases at V and 3 bases at J; junction bases unmatched: 7. The CDR3 here is CSVDPGGMHTEAFF. DNA for the CDR3: TGCAGCGTTGACCCAGGGGGAATGCACACTGAAGCTTTCTTT.

About this clonotype itself: This sequence may be a read error, since a much larger clone differs from it by one base. The chain couples TRBV7-9 to TRBJ1-4; no clear D. The germline CDR1 and CDR2 sequences are SEHNR and FQNEAQ (reference sequence). This CDR3 has 16 residues. The CDR3 region is CAISPPQVSRNEKLFF. In DNA form, the CDR3 reads TGTGCCATCAGCCCCCCCCAGGTTTCAAGGAATGAAAAACTGTTTTTT.

This clonotype showed up many times. The genes are TRBV2 and TRBJ1-1; D possibly corresponds to TRBD1 (6 bases). V was trimmed by 6 bases and J by 1 base, leaving 9 bases between them. Germline CDR1 and CDR2: SNHLY and FYNNEI. The CDR3 has 13 residues. CDR3 coding DNA: TGTGCCAGCAGGAGCAGGGGGAACACTGAAGCTTTCTTT. Translating gives CASRSRGNTEAFF. Complete variable domain (other parts from reference TRBV2 and TRBJ1-1): EPEVTQTPSHQVTQMGQEVILRCVPISNHLYFYWYRQILGQKVEFLVSFYNNEISEKSEIFDDQFSVERPDGSNFTLKIRSTKLEDSAMYFCASRSRGNTEAFFGQGTRLTVV.

This clonotype occurred a few times. V is TRBV6-2 or TRBV6-3 and J is TRBJ2-7, with D unclear. Between the trimmed V and J ends, which lost 7 bases and 2 bases, there was a span of 15 bases. CDR3 length equals 14 residues. Germline CDR1 is MNHEY and CDR2 is SVGEGT. In DNA, the CDR3 is TGTGCCAGCATTCCTCAATCAGGTACCTACGAGCAGTACTTC. Its protein product is CASIPQSGTYEQYF.

Only a few counts were recorded for this clonotype. The chain links TRBV29-1 to TRBJ1-1; the match to TRBD1 covers 11 bases. The CDR3 length is 14 residues. V was clipped by 1 base and J by 10 bases; unmatched bases: 8. Germline V gene data show CDR1 as SQVTM and CDR2 as ANQGSEA. The CDR3 coding sequence is TGCAGCGTTGAAGGAGCGGGACAGGGGGTTGGAGCTTTCTTT. It specifies CSVEGAGQGVGAFF.

There are a few counts of this clonotype. The chain joins TRBV6-2 or TRBV6-3 to TRBJ2-2; D perhaps matches TRBD2 (5 bases). CDR1 and CDR2 (germline): MNHEY, SVGEGT. V lost 0 bases and J lost 1, with 6 bases in between. The CDR3 loop spans 15 amino acids. CDR3 bases: TGTGCCAGCAGTTACTCGGGAGAGAACACCGGGGAGCTGTTTTTT. It specifies CASSYSGENTGELFF.